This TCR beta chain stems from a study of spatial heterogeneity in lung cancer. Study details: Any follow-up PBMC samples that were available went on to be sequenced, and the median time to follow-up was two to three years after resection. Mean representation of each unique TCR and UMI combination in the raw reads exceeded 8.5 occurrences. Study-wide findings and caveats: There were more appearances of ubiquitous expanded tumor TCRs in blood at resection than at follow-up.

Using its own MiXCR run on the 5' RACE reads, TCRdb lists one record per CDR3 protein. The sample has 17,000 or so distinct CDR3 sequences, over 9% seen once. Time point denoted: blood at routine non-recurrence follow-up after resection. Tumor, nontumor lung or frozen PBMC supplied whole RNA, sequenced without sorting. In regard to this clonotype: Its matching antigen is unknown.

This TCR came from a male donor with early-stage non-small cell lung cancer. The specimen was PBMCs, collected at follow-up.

The CDR3 reads CASSIRDRPTYEQYF. CDR3 sequence (DNA): TGTGCCAGCAGTATCCGGGACAGGCCGACCTACGAGCAGTACTTC. The chain couples TRBV6-1 to TRBJ2-7, with 8 bases fitting TRBD1. This CDR3 comprises 15 residues. The V and J ends lost 5 bases and 2 bases, in that order; junction bases with no gene match: 8. Germline CDR1 reads MNHNS; CDR2 reads SASEGT.